One and the same sample provided the 23 T cell receptor beta chains below, sequenced in a study of blood T cell repertoires in COVID-19. Sequenced by immunoSEQ multiplex PCR; TCRdb stores in-frame clones only, minus some. This sample has around 150,000 clones, with about 86% found just once. Specimen: peripheral blood. Source of these receptors: a man between 65 and 85 years old with acute or convalescent COVID-19.

The CDR3 region is CASSLRLAGGPRDTQYF. CDR3 DNA sequence: TGTGCCAGCTCACTCCGACTAGCGGGAGGGCCACGGGATACGCAGTATTTT. This chain uses TRBV18 with TRBJ2-3; 14 bases are a match to TRBD2. V lost 4 bases to trimming and J lost 6 bases; unmatched junction nucleotides: 9. Germline CDR1 KGHSH, CDR2 LQKENI. This CDR3 has 17 residues.

This clone was picked up one time. The J gene is TRBJ2-4, the V gene TRBV28, with TRBD1 identical over 12 bases. Germline V gene lookup returns CDR1 MDHEN and CDR2 SYDVKM. The trim removed 8 bases at V and 2 bases at J, leaving 4 bases unmatched. The CDR3 length is 15 residues. Written as DNA, the CDR3 is TGTGCCAGCGGGACAGGGGGCACGTCCAAAAACATTCAGTACTTC. Translation: CASGTGGTSKNIQYF.

This clone was seen repeatedly, ten times or more. This chain connects TRBV10-3 to TRBJ1-1; the match to TRBD1 covers 8 bases. Germline lookup yields CDR1 ENHRY and CDR2 SYGVKD. V shed 3 bases, J shed 5 bases, and the junction held 11 bases outside the gene matches. This CDR3 contains 16 residues. The CDR3 coding sequence is TGTGCCATCAGTGACCCACCCCAGGGGGCAGGGACTGAAGCTTTCTTT. It specifies CAISDPPQGAGTEAFF.

The CDR3 coding sequence is TGCGCCAGCAGTGGGGGGACTAGCGGTTCCTACGAGCAGTACTTC. Residues: CASSGGTSGSYEQYF. This chain links TRBV10-1 with TRBJ2-7; 11 bases are shared with TRBD2. Germline-derived CDR1 and CDR2 are WNHNN and SYGVQD (reference sequence). The length of the CDR3 is 15 residues. After removal of 4 bases from V and 1 base from J, the junction contained 3 bases not matched to a gene.

The rearrangement links TRBV4-3 to TRBJ2-5; 11 nucleotides align to TRBD2. V lost 0 bases, J lost 5 bases, and 5 bases stayed unmatched. Germline loops: CDR1 LGHNA, CDR2 YSLEER. The CDR3 spans 16 residues. CDR3 sequence: CASSQEASGRRETQYF. The CDR3 DNA is TGCGCCAGCAGCCAAGAGGCTAGCGGGAGGAGGGAGACCCAGTACTTC.

This chain links TRBV7-6 with TRBJ2-2, with TRBD2 identical over 9 bases. After removal of 8 bases from V and 4 bases from J, the junction contained 8 bases not matched to a gene. The CDR3 has 15 amino acids. From germline, CDR1 is SGHVS and CDR2 FNYEAQ. The CDR3 DNA sequence: TGTGCCAGCGGACATAGCGGGAGTGGCACCGGGGAGCTGTTTTTT. Its protein is CASGHSGSGTGELFF.

The chain combines TRBV28 with TRBJ1-2, with D unclear. CDR3 size: 13 residues. Trimming left V 0 bases short and J 8 bases short, with 10 bases between. CDR1 is MDHEN and CDR2 is SYDVKM in the germline V gene. Here the CDR3 reads CASSLWVQVGYTF. DNA for the CDR3: TGTGCCAGCAGTTTATGGGTACAAGTCGGCTACACCTTC.

The chain joins TRBV6-4 to TRBJ1-6, with TRBD1 matching over 7 bases. In germline, CDR1 is MRHNA, CDR2 SNTAGT. The V gene end was trimmed by 0 bases and the J gene end by 4 bases; junction bases not matched to a gene: 3. The CDR3 has 16 residues. CDR3 sequence (DNA): TGTGCCAGCAGTGACTCAGCAGGGGGTTATAATTCACCCCTCCACTTT. Its protein is CASSDSAGGYNSPLHF.

V usage is TRBV27 and J usage is TRBJ2-3; 11 bases line up with TRBD2. The V segment lost 6 bases and the J segment 0 bases; nucleotides outside the gene matches: 14. CDR1 is MNHEY and CDR2 is SMNVEV in the germline V gene (reference sequence). The CDR3 sequence is 19 residues long. CDR3 in amino acids: CASRSVPGLAVTSTDTQYF. The CDR3, as DNA: TGTGCCAGCAGATCAGTGCCGGGACTAGCGGTTACTAGCACAGATACGCAGTATTTT.

The CDR3 DNA reads as TGTGCCAGCAGTTCCTTTAGCGGGAGGGCCTCCTACGAGCAGTACTTC. Its protein is CASSSFSGRASYEQYF. This chain joins TRBV6-5 and TRBJ2-7; 11 bases are shared with TRBD2. Germline V gives CDR1 MNHEY, CDR2 SVGAGI. This CDR3 comprises 16 residues. The J segment lost 0 bases and the V segment lost 4 bases, leaving 5 bases of the junction unmatched.

The chain carries TRBV29-1 and TRBJ2-7, with 10 bases fitting TRBD2. The CDR3 runs 14 residues. The junction had 6 bases not matched to a gene; V was cut back by 4 bases and J by 3 bases. Germline lookup yields CDR1 SQVTM and CDR2 ANQGSEA. The DNA of the CDR3 is TGCAGCGTTGTACGTGCTAGCGGGGGCTACGAGCAGTACTTC. Amino acids: CSVVRASGGYEQYF.

This clone appeared a few times. This sequence joins TRBV19 and TRBJ2-3; 9 bases fit TRBD1. Trimming cost V 7 bases and J 4 bases; bases outside gene matches: 9. The CDR3 contains 15 residues. The germline V gene encodes CDR1 LNHDA and CDR2 SQIVND (reference sequence). CDR3 protein: CASTPGQGWPDTQYF. DNA of the CDR3: TGTGCCAGTACCCCGGGACAGGGATGGCCAGATACGCAGTATTTT.

This clone turned up a few times. This chain connects TRBV7-3 to TRBJ2-1; 13 bases are a match to TRBD2. The germline gives CDR1 SGHTA, CDR2 FQGTGA. Trimming took 5 bases from V and 10 from J; bases not matched to a gene: 8. The CDR3 is made up of 15 amino acids. The DNA of the CDR3 is TGTGCCAGCAGCGCAGGACTAGCGGGAGTATGGGAGCAGTTCTTC. It encodes CASSAGLAGVWEQFF.

The chain is built from TRBV7-2 and TRBJ1-2; 9 bases fit TRBD1. The V segment lost 5 bases and the J segment 7 bases; nucleotides outside the gene matches: 8. CDR1 is SGHTA and CDR2 is FQGNSA in the germline V gene. CDR3 length: 14 amino acids. CDR3 loop: CASSATGGALGYTF. As DNA, the CDR3 is TGTGCCAGCAGCGCCACAGGGGGCGCACTTGGCTACACCTTC. The full variable domain, with the rest looked up from reference TRBV7-2 and TRBJ1-2, is GAGVSQSPSNKVTEKGKDVELRCDPISGHTALYWYRQSLGQGLEFLIYFQGNSAPDKSGLPSDRFSAERTGGSVSTLTIQRTQQEDSAVYLCASSATGGALGYTFGSGTRLTVV.

The chain recombines TRBV14 with TRBJ2-2; D unresolved. The germline CDR1 and CDR2 sequences are SGHDN and FVKESK. This CDR3 is 17 amino acids long. V shed 1 base and J shed 0 bases, with 12 bases lying between them. The CDR3 sequence: CASSQGFRFANTGELFF. CDR3 DNA sequence: TGTGCCAGCAGCCAAGGGTTCAGGTTCGCGAACACCGGGGAGCTGTTTTTT.

The genes are TRBV28 and TRBJ1-6; D is unresolved. The CDR3 spans 13 residues. Trimming left V 6 bases short and J 10 bases short, with 13 bases between. Germline V gene lookup returns CDR1 MDHEN and CDR2 SYDVKM. This CDR3 reads CASSLSLGSPLHF. The CDR3 DNA reads TGTGCCAGCAGCCTGAGCCTCGGGTCACCCCTCCACTTT.

V gene TRBV5-4 combines with J gene TRBJ1-2; TRBD1 might be the D (5 bases). The CDR3 totals 14 residues. Trimming pared 1 base from V and 8 bases from J, leaving 15 bases between. Germline V gene sequence: CDR1 SGHNT, CDR2 YYREEE (reference sequence). The chain's CDR3 is CASSLSGVPVGYTF. The CDR3 DNA follows: TGTGCCAGCAGCTTGTCGGGGGTTCCCGTGGGCTACACCTTC.

The J gene is TRBJ2-2, the V gene TRBV5-1, with D possibly matching TRBD1 (7 bases). Trimming stripped 4 bases from V and 7 bases from J, with 23 bases between. The germline CDR1 and CDR2 sequences are SGHRS and YFSETQ. The CDR3 consists of 17 residues. The CDR3 sequence: CASSPVGGQPGRGELFF. The CDR3, as DNA: TGCGCCAGCAGCCCCGTGGGGGGACAGCCGGGTCGCGGGGAGCTGTTTTTT. The variable domain in full, with the rest retrieved from reference TRBV5-1 and TRBJ2-2, is KAGVTQTPRYLIKTRGQQVTLSCSPISGHRSVSWYQQTPGQGLQFLFEYFSETQRNKGNFPGRFSGRQFSNSRSEMNVSTLELGDSALYLCASSPVGGQPGRGELFFGEGSRLTVL.

This chain links TRBV4-1 with TRBJ1-1; 7 positions agree with TRBD1. V shed 3 bases, J shed 7 bases, and the junction held 8 bases outside the gene matches. Germline V gene lookup returns CDR1 MGHRA and CDR2 YSYEKL. This CDR3 is built from 14 residues. CDR3 sequence (DNA): TGCGCCAGCAGCCACCCCGGGACAGCCTTTGAAGCTTTCTTT. It encodes CASSHPGTAFEAFF.

This clone was seen a few times. V usage is TRBV2 and J usage is TRBJ1-5; 7 bases align to TRBD1. The J segment lost 7 bases and the V segment lost 4 bases, leaving 10 bases of the junction unmatched. CDR1 is SNHLY and CDR2 is FYNNEI in the germline V gene. The CDR3 is made up of 15 amino acids. The CDR3 DNA is TGTGCCAGCAGTGTGGCAGGGGGATTCGGACAGCCCCAGCATTTT. Translated: CASSVAGGFGQPQHF.

J is TRBJ2-7 and V is TRBV9; TRBD2 aligns across 11 bases. Trimming cost V 4 bases and J 4 bases; bases outside gene matches: 4. There are 14 residues in the CDR3. The germline CDR1 and CDR2 sequences are SGDLS and YYNGEE. In nucleotides, the CDR3 is TGTGCCAGCAGCCTGGGGACTAGCGGATACGAGCAGTACTTC. This codes for CASSLGTSGYEQYF.

The rearrangement uses TRBV5-8 and TRBJ2-2; 9 nucleotides match TRBD1. V lost 4 bases and J lost 0; bases outside the gene matches: 4. The CDR3 length is 16 residues. Germline loops: CDR1 SGHTS, CDR2 YDEGEE. CDR3 DNA sequence: TGTGCCAGCAGCCCAGGGACAGGGACGAACACCGGGGAGCTGTTTTTT. This encodes CASSPGTGTNTGELFF.

This clone has a handful of counts. V and J are TRBV28 and TRBJ2-1, with 9 bases fitting TRBD1. CDR3 length: 15 residues. Germline V gene sequence: CDR1 MDHEN, CDR2 SYDVKM. With V trimmed by 7 bases and J by 4 bases, 8 bases remained unmatched. The CDR3 nucleotides are TGTGCCAGCACCACCCTGACAGGGGGGTACAATGAGCAGTTCTTC. Translating it yields CASTTLTGGYNEQFF.